The clone carrying this TCR beta chain was counted many times. The antigen remains undetermined. This CDR3 contains 15 residues. V gave up 1 base and J gave up 2 bases; unmatched junction bases: 5. Primed by a sample-barcoded 5' primer and a J-beta primer mix, a second PCR proceeded for 7 to 11 cycles. Tagging of each cDNA molecule was performed by a template-switch adaptor with 12 random nucleotides. MiXCR, applied by TCRdb to the 5' RACE reads, yields one record per CDR3 protein. The table lists 850,000 to 950,000 distinct CDR3 sequences, 29% of them singletons. The source of the sample is a study of blood T cells in healthy people across ages. Whole-study context: Using template switching, researchers captured about one barcoded beta molecule for each two T cells.

Broader study findings: Long-lived donors had more naive CD4+ cells and higher diversity than aged donors.

Drawn from each donor were approximately 9.2 milliliters of peripheral blood. This chain links TRBV12-3 or TRBV12-4 with TRBJ2-7, with 7 bases identical to TRBD2. Sequences were obtained from blood. The source is a woman at least 80 years old in good health. The CDR3 nucleotides are TGTGCCAGCAGTTTAGGGCTAGCGGCTACCTACGAGCAGTACTTC. It yields the protein CASSLGLAATYEQYF.